This entry concerns a single T cell receptor (beta chain). The data derive from a study of control samples from healthy donors and cancer patients. The germline gives CDR1 SGHRS, CDR2 YFSETQ. The CDR3 has 15 residues. The V and J ends lost 4 bases and 0 bases respectively, with 11 bases between them. TCRdb keeps only in-frame clones here, not all; method: immunoSEQ multiplex PCR. The top ten hold about 9.3% of the sample, which has about 160,000 clones, just under 95% seen once. The receptor's source is a woman aged 40 to 50 in good health. The sequenced sample consisted of blood. The chain combines TRBV5-1 with TRBJ1-3; D perhaps matches TRBD1 (6 bases). The CDR3 DNA follows: TGCGCCAGCAGCGTTACAGGGAACTCTGGAAACACCATATATTTT. It encodes CASSVTGNSGNTIYF.